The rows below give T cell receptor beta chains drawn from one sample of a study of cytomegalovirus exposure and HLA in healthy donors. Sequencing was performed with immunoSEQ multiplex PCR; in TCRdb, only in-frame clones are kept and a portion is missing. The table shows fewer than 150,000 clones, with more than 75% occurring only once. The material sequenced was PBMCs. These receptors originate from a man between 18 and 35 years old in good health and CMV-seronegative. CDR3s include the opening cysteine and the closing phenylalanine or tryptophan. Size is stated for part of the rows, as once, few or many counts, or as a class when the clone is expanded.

CASSRGLAGTDTQYF	TRBV19	-	TRBJ2-3
CASRDRGLQETQYF	TRBV6-1	-	TRBJ2-5
CASSLNSPEQFF	TRBV11-3	few	TRBJ2-1
CASSSSPGDEQYF	TRBV5-4	few	TRBJ2-7
CASSKEGAISNQPQHF	TRBV19	-	TRBJ1-5
CASSSYRDIISGANVLTF	TRBV5-1	-	TRBJ2-6
CASSIAVAGVSNQPQHF	TRBV19	-	TRBJ1-5
CASSDRGYGYTF	TRBV2	-	TRBJ1-2
CASSLGGGYTF	TRBV7-9	-	TRBJ1-2
CASSTRRDSYGELFF	TRBV19	-	TRBJ2-2
CASSAQWTGELFF	TRBV10-1	-	TRBJ2-2
CASSLAGVATGAYEQYF	TRBV5-6	-	TRBJ2-7
CATSPGQNSGNTIYF	TRBV15	-	TRBJ1-3
CASTFSGAGGIQYF	TRBV11-2	-	TRBJ2-4
CASYRTHPYNEQFF	TRBV28	-	TRBJ2-1
CASSQGQGAEAFF	TRBV6-5	few	TRBJ1-1
CASSQGLAGGPDTQYF	TRBV4-2	-	TRBJ2-3
CASSAGTLGGEKLFF	TRBV11-3	-	TRBJ1-4
CASSLSYTGQSNTEAFF	TRBV7-9	-	TRBJ1-1
CASSLMGQGPTDTQYF	TRBV5-1	-	TRBJ2-3
CASGQMNEKLFF	TRBV10-3	once	TRBJ1-4
CAWSTRRGSRGGLNQPQHF	TRBV30	-	TRBJ1-5
CASSIERGDTDTQYF	TRBV5-1	-	TRBJ2-3
CAWSPLGGQPQHF	TRBV30	-	TRBJ1-5
CASKPDSYTGELFF	TRBV10-1	-	TRBJ2-2
CAWSTGGAGQPQHF	TRBV30	-	TRBJ1-5
CASSLLGQGGTEAFF	TRBV11-2	-	TRBJ1-1
CASSLFLSGSGGRQPQHF	TRBV5-5	-	TRBJ1-5
CASSLVPAGDLEQFF	TRBV5-6	-	TRBJ2-1
CASSPGGTGVSGYTF	TRBV5-1	-	TRBJ1-2
CASSMMLGGEIAKNIQYF	TRBV21-1	-	TRBJ2-4
CASITRSDYEQYF	TRBV21-1	few	TRBJ2-7
CASRPGGTGNTEAFF	TRBV13	-	TRBJ1-1
CASSFLRDSYYEQYF	TRBV7-6	-	TRBJ2-7
CSARTAVAYNEQFF	TRBV29-1	-	TRBJ2-1
CAWGRSQGPLHF	TRBV30	few	TRBJ1-6
CASSIDLDLGQPQHF	TRBV19	-	TRBJ1-5
CASSIDPVSYEQYF	TRBV19	-	TRBJ2-7
CAWEVLAGGDEQYF	TRBV30	few	TRBJ2-7
CASRDLSGLANEQFF	TRBV27	-	TRBJ2-1
CATSRAGQPNEQFF	TRBV15	-	TRBJ2-1
CAIRPALAGESLEQYF	TRBV10-3	few	TRBJ2-7
CASSQRTGTGEKLFF	TRBV7-9	-	TRBJ1-4
CASTLELAGYIHNEQFF	TRBV2	few	TRBJ2-1
CASSLGPGHSYNEQFF	TRBV11-3	-	TRBJ2-1
CASSTGLDYEQYF	TRBV19	-	TRBJ2-7
CASSPGTGGDQPAKNIQYF	TRBV18	-	TRBJ2-4
CASSLGGQGDTGELFF	TRBV5-1	-	TRBJ2-2
CASSVASGRITGELFF	TRBV9	-	TRBJ2-2
CASSISASESTYNEQFF	TRBV19	-	TRBJ2-1
CASSQDLGVGGSPLHF	TRBV4-2	-	TRBJ1-6
CASSLRTGGVRNSPLHF	TRBV7-8	-	TRBJ1-6
CASSVAASGRTYEQYF	TRBV9	-	-
CASSQEVANNSPLHF	TRBV4-2	once	TRBJ1-6
CASSMRGYERYF	TRBV19	-	TRBJ2-7
CASSMIGRTMVGYTF	TRBV19	-	TRBJ1-2
CASSYRGTGELFF	TRBV6-5	-	TRBJ2-2
CAFEVAGEDEQYF	TRBV2	-	TRBJ2-7
CASSLNTEAFF	TRBV11-2	-	TRBJ1-1
CASSPGTGGRETQYF	TRBV5-4	-	TRBJ2-5